The rows below give T cell receptor beta chains drawn from one sample of a study of tumor and adjacent non-tumor tissue in lung cancer. TCRdb redid the calling of the multiplex PCR reads with MiXCR, one entry per CDR3 protein. The table records 75,000 to 95,000 distinct CDR3 sequences, around 71% of them present only once. The specimen sequenced was lung tumor tissue. Receptors originate from a man between 60 and 75 years old with non-small cell lung cancer. Each CDR3 is given with its conserved first and last residue. The D gene is left open where the match is weak. The size of a clone is reported for some rows only, either as once, few or many, or as a class for expanded clones.

CASGDGTGAFYGHTF	TGCGCCAGCGGCGACGGGACAGGGGCCTTCTATGGCCACACCTTC	TRBJ1-2	-	TRBD1	TRBV4-1
CASSDSSGNTIYF	TGTGCCAGCAGTGACAGCTCTGGAAACACCATATATTTT	TRBJ1-3	many	-	TRBV6-1
CASNLVAGGFYNEQFF	TGTGCCAGCAACTTAGTGGCGGGGGGCTTTTACAATGAGCAATTCTTC	TRBJ2-1	-	TRBD2	TRBV7-8
CASSLLRTTVYTF	TGTGCCAGCAGCTTATTGAGAACAACGGTCTACACCTTC	TRBJ1-2	-	-	TRBV11-2
CASSSGPFRVAVAPHYGYTF	TGTGCCAGCAGCTCCGGGCCTTTTAGGGTTGCCGTTGCCCCCCACTATGGCTACACCTTC	TRBJ1-2	few	-	TRBV13
CASSWDRGNSPLHF	TGTGCCAGCAGTTGGGACAGGGGCAATTCACCCCTCCACTTT	TRBJ1-6	-	TRBD1	TRBV12-3/TRBV12-4
CASMPGGRSPDTQYF	TGTGCCAGCATGCCCGGGGGGAGAAGCCCAGATACGCAGTATTTT	TRBJ2-3	many	TRBD2	TRBV5-4
CASSSGQGAQGDIQYF	TGTGCCAGCAGCTCCGGACAGGGGGCGCAAGGGGACATTCAGTACTTC	TRBJ2-4	medium-sized	TRBD1	TRBV12-3/TRBV12-4
CASSLDPTREKLFF	TGCGCCAGCAGCCTTGACCCGACTCGTGAAAAACTGTTTTTT	TRBJ1-4	-	-	TRBV4-1
CASSFLGGGGTEAFF	TGTGCCAGCAGCTTCCTCGGGGGCGGCGGGACTGAAGCTTTCTTT	TRBJ1-1	few	-	TRBV7-2
CASSLGTNYGYTF	TGTGCCAGCAGCTTAGGCACTAACTATGGCTACACCTTC	TRBJ1-2	few	-	TRBV7-9
CSVGGFSYNEQFF	TGCAGCGTTGGTGGTTTCTCCTACAATGAGCAGTTCTTC	TRBJ2-1	-	-	TRBV29-1
CASSLQENQYF	TGTGCCAGCTCACTTCAAGAGAACCAGTACTTC	TRBJ2-5	-	-	TRBV18
CARSQEWQPNTEDFF	TGTGCCAGGAGCCAAGAATGGCAGCCGAACACTGAAGATTTCTTT	TRBJ1-1	once	-	TRBV4-2
CASSYESQSQHF	TGTGCCAGCAGTTACGAGAGTCAGTCCCAGCATTTT	TRBJ1-5	-	-	TRBV6-6
CVSRGGGGGNHPQHF	TGTGTCAGCAGAGGAGGGGGTGGGGGCAATCATCCCCAGCATTTT	TRBJ1-5	-	-	TRBV28
CANSLGTSGPGDELLF	TGTGCCAACAGCTTAGGGACTAGCGGACCCGGGGATGAGCTGCTCTTC	TRBJ2-1	-	TRBD2	TRBV11-3
CASSLSLLASYEQYF	TGTGCCAGCAGCCTGAGCCTATTAGCGTCCTACGAGCAGTACTTC	TRBJ2-7	-	-	TRBV6-5
CARASGSSYEQYF	TGTGCCAGGGCTAGCGGGAGCTCCTACGAGCAGTACTTC	TRBJ2-7	-	TRBD2	TRBV11-3
CGVVAEGHHQPQHF	TGCGGCGTTGTCGCGGAGGGGCACCATCAGCCCCAGCATTTT	TRBJ1-5	-	-	TRBV29-1
CASSYDRSYEQYF	TGTGCCAGCAGCTATGACAGATCCTACGAGCAGTACTTC	TRBJ2-7	many	-	TRBV5-6
CARCQDAVPPANTQYF	TGTGCCAGGTGCCAAGATGCGGTCCCCCCAGCGAACACTCAGTACTTC	TRBJ2-4	-	-	TRBV4-2
CAIRGRGGTVDNEQFF	TGTGCCATCAGGGGAAGAGGGGGGACTGTCGACAATGAGCAGTTCTTC	TRBJ2-1	-	-	TRBV10-3